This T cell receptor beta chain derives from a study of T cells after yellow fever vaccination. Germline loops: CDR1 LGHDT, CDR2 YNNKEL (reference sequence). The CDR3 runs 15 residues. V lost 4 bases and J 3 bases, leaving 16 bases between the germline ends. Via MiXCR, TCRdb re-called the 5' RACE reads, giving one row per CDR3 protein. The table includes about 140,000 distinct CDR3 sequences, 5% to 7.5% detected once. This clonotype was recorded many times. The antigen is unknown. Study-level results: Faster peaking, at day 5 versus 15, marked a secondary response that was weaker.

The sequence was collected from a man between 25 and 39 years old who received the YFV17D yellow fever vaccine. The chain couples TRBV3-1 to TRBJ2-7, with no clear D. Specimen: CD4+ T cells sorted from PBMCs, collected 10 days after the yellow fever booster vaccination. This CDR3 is CASSLEIRSLYEQYF. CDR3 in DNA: TGTGCCAGCAGCCTGGAAATTAGGAGTCTCTACGAGCAGTACTTC.